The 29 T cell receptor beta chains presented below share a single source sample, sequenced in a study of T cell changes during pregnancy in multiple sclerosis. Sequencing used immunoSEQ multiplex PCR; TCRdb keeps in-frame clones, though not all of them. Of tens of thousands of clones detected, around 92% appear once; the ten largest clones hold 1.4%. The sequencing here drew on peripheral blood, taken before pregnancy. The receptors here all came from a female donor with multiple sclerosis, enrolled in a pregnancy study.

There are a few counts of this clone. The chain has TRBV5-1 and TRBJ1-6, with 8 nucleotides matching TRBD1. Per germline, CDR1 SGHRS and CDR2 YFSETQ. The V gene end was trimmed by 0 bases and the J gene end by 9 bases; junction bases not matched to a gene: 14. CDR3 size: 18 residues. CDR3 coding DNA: TGCGCCAGCAGCTTGGCCGGAGGTGGACAGGGACGGGGTTCACCCCTCCACTTT. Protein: CASSLAGGGQGRGSPLHF.

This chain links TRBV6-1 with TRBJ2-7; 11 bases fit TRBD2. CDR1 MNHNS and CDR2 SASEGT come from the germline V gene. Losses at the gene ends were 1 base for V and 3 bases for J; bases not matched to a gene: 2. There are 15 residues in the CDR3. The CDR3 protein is CASSEGLAGGYEQYF. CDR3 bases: TGTGCCAGCAGTGAAGGGCTAGCGGGGGGCTACGAGCAGTACTTC.

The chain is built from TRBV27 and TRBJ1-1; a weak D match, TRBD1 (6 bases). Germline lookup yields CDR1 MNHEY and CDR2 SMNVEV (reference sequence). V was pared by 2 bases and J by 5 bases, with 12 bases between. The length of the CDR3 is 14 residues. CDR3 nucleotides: TGTGCCAGCAGTTTACGAGGGGGAGTTACTGAAGCTTTCTTT. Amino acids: CASSLRGGVTEAFF.

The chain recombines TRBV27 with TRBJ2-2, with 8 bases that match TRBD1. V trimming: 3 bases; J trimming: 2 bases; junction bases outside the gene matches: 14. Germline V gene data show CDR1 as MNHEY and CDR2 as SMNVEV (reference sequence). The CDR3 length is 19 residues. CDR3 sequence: CASSFFGTGGRSNTGELFF. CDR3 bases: TGTGCCAGCAGTTTCTTCGGGACAGGCGGACGTTCCAACACCGGGGAGCTGTTTTTT.

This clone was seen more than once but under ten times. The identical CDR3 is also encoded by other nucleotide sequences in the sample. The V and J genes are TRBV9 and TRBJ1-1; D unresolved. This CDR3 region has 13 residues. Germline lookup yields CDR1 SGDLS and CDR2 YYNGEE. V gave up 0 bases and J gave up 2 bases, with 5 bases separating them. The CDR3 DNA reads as TGTGCCAGCAGCGTAGACAGAAACACTGAAGCTTTCTTT. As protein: CASSVDRNTEAFF.

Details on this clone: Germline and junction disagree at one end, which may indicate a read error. CDR3 in amino acids: CAISESGQGLSYEQYF. The CDR3 bases are TGTGCCATCAGTGAGTCAGGGCAGGGTCTCTCCTACGAGCAGTACTTT. The chain uses TRBV10-3 and TRBJ2-7; possibly TRBD1 for D (5 bases). The CDR3 totals 16 residues. Looked up from germline, CDR1 is ENHRY and CDR2 is SYGVKD.

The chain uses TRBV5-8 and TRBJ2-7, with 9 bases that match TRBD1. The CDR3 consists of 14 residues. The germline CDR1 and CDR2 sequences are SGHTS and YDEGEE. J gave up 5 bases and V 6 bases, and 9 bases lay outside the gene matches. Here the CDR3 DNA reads TGTGCCAGCACCGGGACAGGGAGGGTCGACGAGCAGTACTTC. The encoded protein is CASTGTGRVDEQYF. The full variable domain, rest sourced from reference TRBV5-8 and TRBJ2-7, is EAGVTQSPTHLIKTRGQQATLRCSPISGHTSVYWYQQALGLGLQFLLWYDEGEERNRGNFPPRFSGRQFPNYSSELNVNALELEDSALYLCASTGTGRVDEQYFGPGTRLTVT.

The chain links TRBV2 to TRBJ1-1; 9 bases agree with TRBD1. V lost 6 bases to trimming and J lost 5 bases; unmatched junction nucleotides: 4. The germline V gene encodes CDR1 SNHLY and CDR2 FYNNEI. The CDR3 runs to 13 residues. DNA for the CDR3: TGTGCCAGCAGAGGGACAGGGCAAACTGAAGCTTTCTTT. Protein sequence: CASRGTGQTEAFF.

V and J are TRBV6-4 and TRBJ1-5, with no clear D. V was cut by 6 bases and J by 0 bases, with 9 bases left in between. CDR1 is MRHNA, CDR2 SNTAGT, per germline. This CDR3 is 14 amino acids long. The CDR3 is CASRTSNSNQPQHF. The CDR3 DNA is TGTGCCAGCAGGACTTCGAATAGCAATCAGCCCCAGCATTTT.

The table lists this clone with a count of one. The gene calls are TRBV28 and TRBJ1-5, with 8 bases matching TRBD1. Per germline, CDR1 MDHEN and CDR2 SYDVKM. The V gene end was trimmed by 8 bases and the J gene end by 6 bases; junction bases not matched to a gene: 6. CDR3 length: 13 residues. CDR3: CASVPGGPQPQHF. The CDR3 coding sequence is TGTGCCAGCGTGCCAGGGGGCCCTCAGCCCCAGCATTTT.

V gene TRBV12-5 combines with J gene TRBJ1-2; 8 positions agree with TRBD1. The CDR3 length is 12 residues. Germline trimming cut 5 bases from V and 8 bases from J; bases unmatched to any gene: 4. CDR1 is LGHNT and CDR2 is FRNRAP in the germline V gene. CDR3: CASGPGGWGYTF. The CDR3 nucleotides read TGTGCTAGTGGTCCAGGGGGCTGGGGCTACACCTTC.

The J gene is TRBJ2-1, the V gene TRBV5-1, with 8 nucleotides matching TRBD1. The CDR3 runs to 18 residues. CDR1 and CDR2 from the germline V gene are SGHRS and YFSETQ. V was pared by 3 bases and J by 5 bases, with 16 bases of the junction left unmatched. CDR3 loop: CASSSPGVGTGGDNEQFF. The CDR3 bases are TGCGCCAGCAGCTCCCCGGGTGTCGGGACAGGCGGGGACAATGAGCAGTTCTTC. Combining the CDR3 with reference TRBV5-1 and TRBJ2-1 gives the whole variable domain KAGVTQTPRYLIKTRGQQVTLSCSPISGHRSVSWYQQTPGQGLQFLFEYFSETQRNKGNFPGRFSGRQFSNSRSEMNVSTLELGDSALYLCASSSPGVGTGGDNEQFFGPGTRLTVL.

CDR3 nucleotide sequence: TGTGCCATCATGGGGGCCGGGGGGGGAGAGCAGTACTTC. It codes for CAIMGAGGGEQYF. The V gene is TRBV10-3, the J gene TRBJ2-7, with TRBD2 matching 8 bases. This CDR3 is built from 13 residues. V was pared by 7 bases and J by 7 bases, with 9 bases of the junction left unmatched. Germline V lookup: CDR1 ENHRY, CDR2 SYGVKD.

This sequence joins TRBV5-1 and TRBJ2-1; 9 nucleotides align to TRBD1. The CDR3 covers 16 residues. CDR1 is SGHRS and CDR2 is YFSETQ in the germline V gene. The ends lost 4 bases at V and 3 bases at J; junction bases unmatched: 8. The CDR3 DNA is TGCGCCAGCAGCCACAGGGGGCAAGGGGACTACAATGAGCAGTTCTTC. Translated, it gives CASSHRGQGDYNEQFF.

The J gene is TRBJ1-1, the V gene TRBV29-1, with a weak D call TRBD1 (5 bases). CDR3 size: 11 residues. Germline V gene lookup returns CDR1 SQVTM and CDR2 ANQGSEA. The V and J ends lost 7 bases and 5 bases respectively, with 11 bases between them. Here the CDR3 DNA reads TGCAGCGCCGGGGGGGATACTGAAGCTTTCTTT. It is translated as CSAGGDTEAFF.

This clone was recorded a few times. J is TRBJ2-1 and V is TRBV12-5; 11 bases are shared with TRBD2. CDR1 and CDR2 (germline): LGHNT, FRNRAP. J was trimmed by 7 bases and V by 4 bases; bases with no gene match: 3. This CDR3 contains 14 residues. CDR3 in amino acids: CASGYSGGANEQFF. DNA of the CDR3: TGTGCTAGTGGTTATAGCGGGGGGGCGAATGAGCAGTTCTTC.

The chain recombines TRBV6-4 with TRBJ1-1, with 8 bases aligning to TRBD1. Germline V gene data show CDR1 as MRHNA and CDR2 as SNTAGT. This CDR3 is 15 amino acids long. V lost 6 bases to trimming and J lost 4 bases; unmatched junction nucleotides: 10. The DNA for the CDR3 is TGTGCCAGCAGAGCGTCAGGGGGCGTGAGCACTGAAGCTTTCTTT. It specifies CASRASGGVSTEAFF.

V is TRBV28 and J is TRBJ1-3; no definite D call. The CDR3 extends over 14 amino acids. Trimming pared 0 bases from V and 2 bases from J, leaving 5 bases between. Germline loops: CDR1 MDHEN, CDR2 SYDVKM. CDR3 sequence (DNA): TGTGCCAGCAGTTTATGGGGAGCTGGAAACACCATATATTTT. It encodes CASSLWGAGNTIYF.

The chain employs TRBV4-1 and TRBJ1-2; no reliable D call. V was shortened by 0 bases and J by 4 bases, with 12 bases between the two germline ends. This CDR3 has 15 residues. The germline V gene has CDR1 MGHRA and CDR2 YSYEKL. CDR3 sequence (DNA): TGCGCCAGCAGCCAAGACAGCGTGTCTGGCTATGGCTACACCTTC. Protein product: CASSQDSVSGYGYTF.

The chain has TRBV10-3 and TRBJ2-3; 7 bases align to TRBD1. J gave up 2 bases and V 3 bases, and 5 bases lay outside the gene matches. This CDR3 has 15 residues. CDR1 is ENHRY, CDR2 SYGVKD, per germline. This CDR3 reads CAISDPGQNTDTQYF. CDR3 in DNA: TGTGCCATCAGTGACCCGGGACAGAACACAGATACGCAGTATTTT.

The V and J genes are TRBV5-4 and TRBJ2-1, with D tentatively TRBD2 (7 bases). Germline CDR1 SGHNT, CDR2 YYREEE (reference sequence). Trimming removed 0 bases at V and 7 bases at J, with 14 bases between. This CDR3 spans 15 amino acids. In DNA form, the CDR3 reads TGTGCCAGCAGCTTGGCCTCCAGGGGAGGGAATGAGCAGTTCTTC. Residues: CASSLASRGGNEQFF.

CDR3 in DNA: TGTGCCAGTAGTAGGGCCCCGACAAGGTACGAGCAGTACTTC. As protein: CASSRAPTRYEQYF. The chain recombines TRBV19 with TRBJ2-7; D is unclear. V was clipped by 4 bases and J by 4 bases, with 14 bases between them. The CDR3 spans 14 residues. Germline assignment: CDR1 LNHDA and CDR2 SQIVND (reference sequence).

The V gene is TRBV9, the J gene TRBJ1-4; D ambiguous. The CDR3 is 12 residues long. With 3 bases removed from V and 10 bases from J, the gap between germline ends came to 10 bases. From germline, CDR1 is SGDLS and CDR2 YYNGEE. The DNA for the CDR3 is TGTGCCAGCAGCGGGCACAGCGGAAAACTGTTTTTT. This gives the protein CASSGHSGKLFF.

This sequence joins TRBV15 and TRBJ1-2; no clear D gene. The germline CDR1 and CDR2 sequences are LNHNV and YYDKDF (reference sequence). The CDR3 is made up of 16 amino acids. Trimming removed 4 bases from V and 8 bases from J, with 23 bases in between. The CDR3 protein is CATSTKVQAPTEGYTF. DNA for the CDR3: TGTGCCACCAGCACAAAGGTGCAGGCCCCTACTGAGGGCTACACCTTC.

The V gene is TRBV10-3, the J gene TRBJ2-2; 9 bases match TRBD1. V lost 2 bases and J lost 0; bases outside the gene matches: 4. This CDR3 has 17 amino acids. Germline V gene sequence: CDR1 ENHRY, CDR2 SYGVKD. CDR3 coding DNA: TGTGCCATCAGTGAGACCAGACAGGGGGCGAACACCGGGGAGCTGTTTTTT. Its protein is CAISETRQGANTGELFF.

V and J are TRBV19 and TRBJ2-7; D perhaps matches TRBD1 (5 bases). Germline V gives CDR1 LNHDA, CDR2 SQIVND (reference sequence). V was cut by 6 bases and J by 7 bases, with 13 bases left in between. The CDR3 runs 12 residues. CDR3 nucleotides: TGTGCCAGTAGGTGGGCAGGGAAAGAGCAGTACTTC. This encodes CASRWAGKEQYF.

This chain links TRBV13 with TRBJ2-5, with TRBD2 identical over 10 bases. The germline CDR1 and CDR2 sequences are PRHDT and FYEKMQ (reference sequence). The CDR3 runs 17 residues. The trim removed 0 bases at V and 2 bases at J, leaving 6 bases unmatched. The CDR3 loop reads CASSLGRSSGGQETQYF. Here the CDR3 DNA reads TGTGCCAGCAGCTTAGGCAGATCTAGCGGGGGACAAGAGACCCAGTACTTC.

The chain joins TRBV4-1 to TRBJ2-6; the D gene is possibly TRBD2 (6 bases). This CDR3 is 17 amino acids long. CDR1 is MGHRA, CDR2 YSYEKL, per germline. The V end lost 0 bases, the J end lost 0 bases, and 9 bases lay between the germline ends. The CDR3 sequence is CASSQDRGISGANVLTF. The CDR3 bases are TGCGCCAGCAGCCAAGATCGGGGGATCTCTGGGGCCAACGTCCTGACTTTC.

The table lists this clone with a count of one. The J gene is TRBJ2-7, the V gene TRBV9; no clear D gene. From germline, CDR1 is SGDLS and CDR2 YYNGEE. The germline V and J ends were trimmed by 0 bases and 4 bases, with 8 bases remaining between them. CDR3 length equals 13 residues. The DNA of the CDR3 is TGTGCCAGCAGCGTAGACTCCGGGTACGAGCAGTACTTC. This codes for CASSVDSGYEQYF.